The rows below give T cell receptor beta chains drawn from one sample of a study of blood T cell repertoires in COVID-19. Clones were sequenced by immunoSEQ multiplex PCR, and TCRdb holds only the in-frame ones, with some missing. The repertoire has 200,000 to 250,000 clones, 80% to 85% of them found once; the top ten carry 8% to 9%. Sequencing was performed on peripheral blood. These receptors were obtained from an elderly woman with COVID-19, enrolled during active disease. Both conserved end residues are part of each CDR3. The D gene is left open where the match is weak. Only some rows state a clone size, as once, few, many or a class for expanded clones.

j_gene | v_gene | d_gene | abundance | CDR3aa | CDR3nt
TRBJ1-2 | TRBV5-1 | TRBD1 | - | CASSADRVGYTF | TGCGCCAGCAGCGCCGACAGGGTCGGCTACACCTTC
TRBJ1-2 | TRBV4-1 | TRBD1 | - | CASSQDRGQLRYGYTF | TGCGCCAGCAGCCAAGATAGGGGACAGCTCCGGTATGGCTACACCTTC
TRBJ1-1 | TRBV9 | - | - | CASSSGQGNTEAFF | TGTGCCAGCAGCTCTGGGCAGGGAAACACTGAAGCTTTCTTT
TRBJ1-6 | TRBV28 | - | - | CASRDRTELNSPLHF | TGTGCCAGCAGAGATAGGACAGAATTGAATTCACCCCTCCACTTT
TRBJ1-4 | TRBV5-6 | - | - | CASSLVQGPEKLFF | TGTGCCAGCAGCTTGGTTCAGGGTCCTGAAAAACTGTTTTTT
TRBJ2-5 | TRBV6-5 | TRBD1 | - | CASGHRGRETQYF | TGTGCCAGCGGACACAGGGGGCGCGAGACCCAGTACTTC
TRBJ1-2 | TRBV7-2 | TRBD1 | - | CASSLGRGPDGYTF | TGTGCCAGCAGCTTAGGGAGGGGGCCGGATGGCTACACCTTC
TRBJ1-5 | TRBV27 | - | once | CATRYTGNQPQHF | TGTGCCACCCGCTACACGGGAAACCAGCCCCAGCATTTT
TRBJ1-1 | TRBV5-3 | TRBD1 | - | CARRPTTGRNTEAFF | TGTGCCAGAAGGCCAACGACAGGGAGGAACACTGAAGCTTTCTTT
TRBJ2-7 | TRBV7-9 | TRBD2 | - | CASSVTSGRTYEQYF | TGTGCCAGCAGCGTTACTAGCGGGAGAACCTACGAGCAGTACTTC
TRBJ1-1 | TRBV5-4 | TRBD1 | - | CASSGQALNTEAFF | TGTGCCAGCAGCGGACAGGCTCTGAACACTGAAGCTTTCTTT
TRBJ2-1 | TRBV19 | TRBD2 | - | CASAEGGPYNEQFF | TGTGCCAGTGCGGAGGGAGGGCCCTACAATGAGCAGTTCTTC
TRBJ1-5 | TRBV6-5 | - | - | CASSYGPNQPQHF | TGTGCCAGCAGTTACGGCCCCAATCAGCCCCAGCATTTT
TRBJ1-1 | TRBV6-6 | - | - | CASSYGEGSTEAFF | TGTGCCAGCAGTTACGGGGAGGGGTCCACTGAAGCTTTCTTT
TRBJ2-5 | TRBV11-2 | - | - | CASSLDKPRETQYF | TGTGCCAGCAGCTTAGATAAGCCCAGGGAGACCCAGTACTTC
TRBJ1-2 | TRBV6-6 | - | - | CASSYLEASYGYTF | TGTGCCAGCAGTTACTTGGAGGCTTCCTATGGCTACACCTTC
TRBJ1-3 | TRBV5-6 | - | - | CASSLGQKSSGNTIYF | TGTGCCAGCAGCTTGGGACAGAAGAGCTCTGGAAACACCATATATTTT
TRBJ2-1 | TRBV19 | TRBD2 | - | CASSRLAGGNEQFF | TGTGCCAGTAGTCGACTAGCGGGGGGAAATGAGCAGTTCTTC
TRBJ2-7 | TRBV2 | - | once | CASSEDTARYEQYF | TGTGCCAGCAGTGAGGACACCGCCCGTTACGAGCAGTACTTC
TRBJ1-5 | TRBV20-1 | - | - | CSAGDNRAQHF | TGCAGTGCTGGGGACAATCGGGCCCAGCATTTT
TRBJ2-7 | TRBV7-9 | - | - | CASSLAAGAGEQYF | TGTGCCAGTAGCTTAGCGGCGGGGGCCGGGGAGCAGTACTTC
TRBJ1-1 | TRBV20-1 | TRBD1 | - | CSASRRQGGAEAFF | TGCAGTGCTAGTCGCCGACAGGGGGGCGCTGAAGCTTTCTTT
TRBJ1-1 | TRBV5-6 | TRBD1 | - | CASPTGATEAFF | TGTGCCAGCCCGACAGGGGCCACTGAAGCTTTCTTT
TRBJ1-4 | TRBV19 | - | - | CASSIGPINEKLFF | TGTGCCAGTAGTATTGGGCCGATTAATGAAAAACTGTTTTTT
TRBJ1-3 | TRBV7-9 | - | - | CASSPYSGNTIYF | TGTGCCAGCAGCCCCTACTCTGGAAACACCATATATTTT
TRBJ1-1 | TRBV30 | TRBD1 | few | CAWTKQGGTEAFF | TGTGCCTGGACTAAACAGGGGGGCACTGAAGCTTTCTTT
TRBJ2-5 | TRBV9 | TRBD2 | - | CASSSRGLAGGQETQYF | TGTGCCAGCAGCTCCCGGGGGCTAGCGGGGGGTCAAGAGACCCAGTACTTC
TRBJ1-1 | TRBV21-1 | - | - | CASSKALGPPNTEAFF | TGTGCCAGCAGCAAAGCTTTGGGGCCCCCGAACACTGAAGCTTTCTTT
TRBJ2-4 | TRBV6-2/TRBV6-3 | - | - | CASSQMGDYGAKNIQYF | TGTGCCAGCAGTCAAATGGGAGACTACGGAGCCAAAAACATTCAGTACTTC
TRBJ2-2 | TRBV19 | - | - | CASSLAPVRAGELFF | TGTGCCAGTAGCCTAGCCCCCGTTCGGGCCGGGGAGCTGTTTTTT
TRBJ2-7 | TRBV6-5 | TRBD1 | - | CASSYTGQGAEQYF | TGTGCCAGCAGTTACACCGGACAGGGTGCCGAGCAGTACTTC
TRBJ2-7 | TRBV11-1 | TRBD1 | - | CASSYRGSYEQYF | TGTGCCAGCAGCTACAGGGGCTCCTACGAGCAGTACTTC